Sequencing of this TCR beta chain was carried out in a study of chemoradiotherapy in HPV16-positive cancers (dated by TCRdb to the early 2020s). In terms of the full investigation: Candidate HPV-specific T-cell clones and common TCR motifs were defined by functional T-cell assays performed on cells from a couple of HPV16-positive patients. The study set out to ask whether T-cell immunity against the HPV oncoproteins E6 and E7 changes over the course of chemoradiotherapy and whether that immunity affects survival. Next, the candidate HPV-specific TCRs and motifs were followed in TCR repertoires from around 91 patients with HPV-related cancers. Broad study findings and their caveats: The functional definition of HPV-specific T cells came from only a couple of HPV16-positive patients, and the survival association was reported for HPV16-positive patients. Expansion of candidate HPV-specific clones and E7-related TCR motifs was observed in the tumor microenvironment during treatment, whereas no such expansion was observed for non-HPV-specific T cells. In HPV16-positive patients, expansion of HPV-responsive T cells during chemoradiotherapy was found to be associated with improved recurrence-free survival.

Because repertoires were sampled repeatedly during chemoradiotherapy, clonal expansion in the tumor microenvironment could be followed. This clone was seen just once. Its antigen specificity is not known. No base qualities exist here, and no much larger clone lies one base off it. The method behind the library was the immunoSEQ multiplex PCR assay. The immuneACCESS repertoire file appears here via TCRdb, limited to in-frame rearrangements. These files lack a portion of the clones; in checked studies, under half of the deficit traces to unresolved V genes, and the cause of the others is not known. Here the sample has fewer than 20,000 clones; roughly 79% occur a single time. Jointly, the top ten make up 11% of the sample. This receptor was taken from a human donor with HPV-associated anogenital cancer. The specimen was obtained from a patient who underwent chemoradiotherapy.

In nucleotides, the sequence is TGTGCCAGCAGCCAAGGTACCAAAGATACGCAGTATTTT. Its coded protein is CASSQGTKDTQYF. The sequence joins TRBV4-2 to TRBJ2-3, with no D gene named confidently. CDR1 and CDR2 (LGHNA, YNFKEQ) derive from the germline V gene. Counted from cysteine to phenylalanine, this CDR3 has 13 amino acids. CDR3 DNA only is kept here, 39 bases in frame from base 1. V is clipped by 1 base and J by 5 bases, and the sequence between their germline boundaries is 7 bases long.